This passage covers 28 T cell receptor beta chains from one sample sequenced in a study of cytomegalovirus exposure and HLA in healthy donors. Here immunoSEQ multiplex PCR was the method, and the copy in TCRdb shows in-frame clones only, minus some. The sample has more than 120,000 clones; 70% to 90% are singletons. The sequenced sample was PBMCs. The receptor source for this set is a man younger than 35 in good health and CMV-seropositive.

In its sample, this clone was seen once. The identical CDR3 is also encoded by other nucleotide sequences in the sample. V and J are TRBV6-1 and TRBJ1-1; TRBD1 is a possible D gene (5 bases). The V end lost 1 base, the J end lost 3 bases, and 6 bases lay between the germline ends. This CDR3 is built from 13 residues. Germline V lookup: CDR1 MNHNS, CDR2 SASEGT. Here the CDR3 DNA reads TGTGCCAGCAGTGAAGGGGGGGACACTGAAGCTTTCTTT. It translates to CASSEGGDTEAFF.

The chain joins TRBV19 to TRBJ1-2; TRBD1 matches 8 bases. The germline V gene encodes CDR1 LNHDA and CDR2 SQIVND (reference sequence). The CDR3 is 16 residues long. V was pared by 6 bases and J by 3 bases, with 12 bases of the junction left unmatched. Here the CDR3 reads CASSRTETGDDYGYTF. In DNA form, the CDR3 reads TGTGCCAGTAGCCGAACGGAGACAGGGGACGACTATGGCTACACCTTC. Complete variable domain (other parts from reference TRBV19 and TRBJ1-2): DGGITQSPKYLFRKEGQNVTLSCEQNLNHDAMYWYRQDPGQGLRLIYYSQIVNDFQKGDIAEGYSVSREKKESFPLTVTSAQKNPTAFYLCASSRTETGDDYGYTFGSGTRLTVV.

The CDR3 loop is CSASVGNTIYF. The DNA of the CDR3 is TGCAGCGCAAGCGTTGGAAACACCATATATTTT. This chain links TRBV29-1 with TRBJ1-3; D is undetermined. V lost 7 bases and J lost 3, with 7 bases in between. This CDR3 has 11 amino acids. Germline values: CDR1 SQVTM, CDR2 ANQGSEA.

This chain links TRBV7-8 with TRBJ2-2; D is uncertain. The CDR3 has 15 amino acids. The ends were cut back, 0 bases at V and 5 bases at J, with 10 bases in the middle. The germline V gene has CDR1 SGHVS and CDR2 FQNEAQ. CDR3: CASSLAQSHTGELFF. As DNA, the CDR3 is TGTGCCAGCAGCTTAGCGCAGTCGCATACCGGGGAGCTGTTTTTT.

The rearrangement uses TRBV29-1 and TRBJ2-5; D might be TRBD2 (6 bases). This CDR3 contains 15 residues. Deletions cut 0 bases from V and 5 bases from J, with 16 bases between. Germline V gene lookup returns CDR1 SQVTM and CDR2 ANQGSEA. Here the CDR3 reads CSVEEQANSGETQYF. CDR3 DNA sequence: TGCAGCGTTGAAGAACAAGCGAACAGCGGGGAGACCCAGTACTTC.

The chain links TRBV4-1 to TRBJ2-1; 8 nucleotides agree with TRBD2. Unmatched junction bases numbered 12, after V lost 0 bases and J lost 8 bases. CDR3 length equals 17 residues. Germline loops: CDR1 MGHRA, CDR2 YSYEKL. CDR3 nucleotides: TGCGCCAGCAGCCAAGATAGCTCAGCGGGAGTTGAAGATGAGCAGTTCTTC. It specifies CASSQDSSAGVEDEQFF.

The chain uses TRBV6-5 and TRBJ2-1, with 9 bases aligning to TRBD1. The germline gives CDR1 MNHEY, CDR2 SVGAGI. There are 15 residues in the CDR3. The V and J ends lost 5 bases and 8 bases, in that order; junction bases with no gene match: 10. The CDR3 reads CASSLRTGDGDEQFF. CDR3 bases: TGTGCCAGCAGTCTTCGGACAGGGGATGGGGATGAGCAGTTCTTC.

In DNA, the CDR3 is TGTGCCAGCAGTCCCGGACAGGGGGCCCTTGGAAAACTGTTTTTT. Its protein is CASSPGQGALGKLFF. The V call is TRBV27, the J call TRBJ1-4, with 11 bases fitting TRBD1. V was clipped by 5 bases and J by 10 bases; unmatched bases: 9. The CDR3 extends over 15 amino acids. CDR1 and CDR2 (germline): MNHEY, SMNVEV (reference sequence).

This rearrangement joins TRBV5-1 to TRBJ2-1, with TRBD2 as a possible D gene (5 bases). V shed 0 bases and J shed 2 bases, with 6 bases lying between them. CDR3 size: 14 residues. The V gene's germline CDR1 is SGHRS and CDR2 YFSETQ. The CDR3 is CASSLGEPYNEQFF. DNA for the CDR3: TGCGCCAGCAGCTTGGGGGAGCCCTACAATGAGCAGTTCTTC.

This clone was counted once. CDR3 protein: CASTTTDRSNYGYTF. The CDR3 DNA sequence: TGTGCCAGCACAACCACCGACAGGTCTAACTATGGCTACACCTTC. The J gene is TRBJ1-2, the V gene TRBV6-5; TRBD1 is a possible D gene (6 bases). Germline CDR1 and CDR2: MNHEY and SVGAGI. The CDR3 totals 15 residues. V was cut by 7 bases and J by 0 bases, with 15 bases left in between.

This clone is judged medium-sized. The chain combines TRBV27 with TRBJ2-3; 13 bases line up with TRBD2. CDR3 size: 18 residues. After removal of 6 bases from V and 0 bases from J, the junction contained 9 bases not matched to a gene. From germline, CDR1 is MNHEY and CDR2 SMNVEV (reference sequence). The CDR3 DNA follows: TGTGCCAGCAGGGAGACTAGCGGGGGGATCAGGAGCACAGATACGCAGTATTTT. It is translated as CASRETSGGIRSTDTQYF.

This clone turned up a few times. CDR3 nucleotide sequence: TGTGCCAGCAGTTACGGTCGGGATCAGCCCCAGCATTTT. Protein product: CASSYGRDQPQHF. The chain employs TRBV6-5 and TRBJ1-5; D not certain. Germline V gene lookup returns CDR1 MNHEY and CDR2 SVGAGI. The CDR3 spans 13 residues. V gave up 2 bases and J gave up 5 bases, with 7 bases separating them.

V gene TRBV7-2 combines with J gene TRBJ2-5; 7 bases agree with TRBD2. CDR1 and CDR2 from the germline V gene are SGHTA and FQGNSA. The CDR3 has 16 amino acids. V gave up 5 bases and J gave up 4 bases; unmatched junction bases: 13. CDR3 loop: CASSDFLAEQGETQYF. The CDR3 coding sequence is TGTGCCAGCAGCGACTTTCTAGCGGAGCAGGGAGAGACCCAGTACTTC.

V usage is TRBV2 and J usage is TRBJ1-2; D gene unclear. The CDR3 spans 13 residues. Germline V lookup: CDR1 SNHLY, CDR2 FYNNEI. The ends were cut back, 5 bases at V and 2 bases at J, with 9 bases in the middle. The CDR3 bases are TGTGCCAGCAGTCGAAGCTCCAACTATGGCTACACCTTC. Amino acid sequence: CASSRSSNYGYTF.

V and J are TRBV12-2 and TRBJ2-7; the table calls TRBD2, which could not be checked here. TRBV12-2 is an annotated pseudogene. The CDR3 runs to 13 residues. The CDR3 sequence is CASRLHHGNEQYF. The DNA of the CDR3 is TGTGCAAGTCGATTACACCACGGGAACGAGCAGTACTTC.

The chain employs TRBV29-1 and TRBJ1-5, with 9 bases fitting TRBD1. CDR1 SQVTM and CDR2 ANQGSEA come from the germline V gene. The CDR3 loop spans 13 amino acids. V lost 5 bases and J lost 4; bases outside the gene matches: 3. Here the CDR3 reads CSVQQGANQPQHF. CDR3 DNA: TGCAGCGTTCAACAGGGGGCGAATCAGCCCCAGCATTTT.

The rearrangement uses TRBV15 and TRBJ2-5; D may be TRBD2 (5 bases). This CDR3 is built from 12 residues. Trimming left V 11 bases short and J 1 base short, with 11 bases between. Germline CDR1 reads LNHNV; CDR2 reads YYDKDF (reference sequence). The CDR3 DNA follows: TGTGCCGCCGGGGTGGGCCAAGAGACCCAGTACTTC. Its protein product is CAAGVGQETQYF.

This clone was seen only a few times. CDR3 amino acids: CAWRGRLGPQETQYF. In DNA, the CDR3 is TGTGCCTGGAGGGGCCGACTAGGCCCGCAAGAGACCCAGTACTTC. The chain couples TRBV30 to TRBJ2-5, with D possibly matching TRBD2 (6 bases). V was trimmed by 3 bases and J by 2 bases, leaving 16 bases between them. The CDR3 extends over 15 amino acids. Germline V lookup: CDR1 GTSNPN, CDR2 SVGIG (reference sequence).

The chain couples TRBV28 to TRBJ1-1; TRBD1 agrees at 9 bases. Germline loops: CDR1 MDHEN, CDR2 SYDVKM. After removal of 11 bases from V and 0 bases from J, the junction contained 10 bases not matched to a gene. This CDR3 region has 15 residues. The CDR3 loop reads CASPGQGVMNTEAFF. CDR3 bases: TGTGCCTCTCCGGGACAGGGTGTTATGAACACTGAAGCTTTCTTT.

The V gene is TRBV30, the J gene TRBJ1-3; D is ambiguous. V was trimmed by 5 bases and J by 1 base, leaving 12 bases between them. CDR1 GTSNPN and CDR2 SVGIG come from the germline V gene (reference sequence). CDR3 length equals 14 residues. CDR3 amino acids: CAWAPGRSGNTIYF. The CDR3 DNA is TGTGCCTGGGCGCCGGGGAGGTCTGGAAACACCATATATTTT.

CDR3 in amino acids: CASSFPPGTDNSYEQYF. The CDR3 nucleotides are TGCGCCAGCAGCTTCCCCCCAGGGACAGACAACTCCTACGAGCAGTACTTC. The V call is TRBV5-1, the J call TRBJ2-7; 7 bases align to TRBD1. Germline assignment: CDR1 SGHRS and CDR2 YFSETQ. This CDR3 is 17 amino acids long. J lost 0 bases, V lost 2 bases, and 11 bases had no gene match.

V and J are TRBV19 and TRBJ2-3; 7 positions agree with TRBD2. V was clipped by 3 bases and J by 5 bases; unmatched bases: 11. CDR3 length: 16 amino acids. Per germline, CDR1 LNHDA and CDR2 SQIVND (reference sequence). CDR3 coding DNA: TGTGCCAGTAGTATGAGGGGAACGGGGGAGGGAGATACGCAGTATTTT. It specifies CASSMRGTGEGDTQYF.

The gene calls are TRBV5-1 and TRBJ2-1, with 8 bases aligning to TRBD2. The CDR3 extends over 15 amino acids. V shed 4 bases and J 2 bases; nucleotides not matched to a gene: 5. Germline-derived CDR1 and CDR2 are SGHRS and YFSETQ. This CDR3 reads CASSLLSGAYNEQFF. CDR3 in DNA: TGCGCCAGCAGCCTCCTTAGCGGGGCCTACAATGAGCAGTTCTTC. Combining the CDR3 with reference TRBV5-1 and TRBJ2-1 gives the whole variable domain KAGVTQTPRYLIKTRGQQVTLSCSPISGHRSVSWYQQTPGQGLQFLFEYFSETQRNKGNFPGRFSGRQFSNSRSEMNVSTLELGDSALYLCASSLLSGAYNEQFFGPGTRLTVL.

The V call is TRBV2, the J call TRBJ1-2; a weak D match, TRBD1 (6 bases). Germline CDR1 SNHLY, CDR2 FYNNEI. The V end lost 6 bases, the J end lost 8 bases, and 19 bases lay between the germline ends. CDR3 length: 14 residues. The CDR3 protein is CASSRTDLGGGYTF. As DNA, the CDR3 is TGTGCCAGCAGCAGGACAGATTTAGGGGGAGGCTACACCTTC.

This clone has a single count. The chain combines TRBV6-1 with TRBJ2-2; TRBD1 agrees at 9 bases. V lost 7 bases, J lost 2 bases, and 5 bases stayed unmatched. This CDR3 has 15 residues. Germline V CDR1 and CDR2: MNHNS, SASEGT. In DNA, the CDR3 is TGTGCCAGCACTTGGGACAGGGTCAACACCGGGGAGCTGTTTTTT. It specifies CASTWDRVNTGELFF.

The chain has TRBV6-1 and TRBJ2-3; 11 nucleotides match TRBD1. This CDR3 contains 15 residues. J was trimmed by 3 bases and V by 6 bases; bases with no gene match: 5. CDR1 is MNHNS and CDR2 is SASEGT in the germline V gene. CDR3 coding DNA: TGTGCCAGCAGGGCCGGGACAGGGGGTACAGATACGCAGTATTTT. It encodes CASRAGTGGTDTQYF.

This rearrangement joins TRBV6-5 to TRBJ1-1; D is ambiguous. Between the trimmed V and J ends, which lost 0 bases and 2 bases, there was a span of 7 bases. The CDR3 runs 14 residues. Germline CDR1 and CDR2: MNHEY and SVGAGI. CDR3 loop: CASSYSRVNTEAFF. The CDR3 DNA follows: TGTGCCAGCAGTTACTCGAGGGTTAACACTGAAGCTTTCTTT.

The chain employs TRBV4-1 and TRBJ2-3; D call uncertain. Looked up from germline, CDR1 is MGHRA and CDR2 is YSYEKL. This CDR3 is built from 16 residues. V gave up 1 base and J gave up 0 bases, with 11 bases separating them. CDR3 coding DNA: TGCGCCAGCAGCCAAGCACGCCAGTCTAGCACAGATACGCAGTATTTT. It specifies CASSQARQSSTDTQYF.